The clone carrying this T cell receptor beta chain was detected ten times or more. Its antigen remains unknown. Germline CDR1 is DFQATT and CDR2 is SNEGSKA (reference sequence). The CDR3 totals 15 residues. V was cut by 5 bases and J by 3 bases, with 17 bases left in between. This record comes from a study of molecular identifiers for immune sequencing clone quantification. Study-level results: Clonotypes topping 20 RNA copies carried over 97% of effector molecules but under 1% of naive ones. Spiked Jurkat TCR RNA equal to one cell could reportedly be picked out among 900,000 to 1,000,000 naive cells. Shared barcodes on identical TCR molecules could underestimate the sizes of highly expanded clones.

TCRdb independently ran MiXCR on the PCR reads; one entry per CDR3 protein. The sample has about half a million distinct CDR3 sequences; about 25% are singletons. Naive CD8 T cells were FACS-sorted by CD8+CD4-CCR7+CD45RA+ markers. This clonotype was sampled from a human donor in good health. Some libraries in this study had Jurkat cell RNA spiked in. Sequencing used naive CD8+ T cells from blood, with Jurkat cell RNA spiked in. Regarding subset: FACS-sorted CD8+CD4-CCR7+CD45RA+ naive T cells. This chain uses TRBV20-1 with TRBJ1-5, with D uncertain. CDR3 DNA: TGCAGTGCTTTTCACGGATCAGACCCCAATCAGCCCCAGCATTTT. It encodes CSAFHGSDPNQPQHF.